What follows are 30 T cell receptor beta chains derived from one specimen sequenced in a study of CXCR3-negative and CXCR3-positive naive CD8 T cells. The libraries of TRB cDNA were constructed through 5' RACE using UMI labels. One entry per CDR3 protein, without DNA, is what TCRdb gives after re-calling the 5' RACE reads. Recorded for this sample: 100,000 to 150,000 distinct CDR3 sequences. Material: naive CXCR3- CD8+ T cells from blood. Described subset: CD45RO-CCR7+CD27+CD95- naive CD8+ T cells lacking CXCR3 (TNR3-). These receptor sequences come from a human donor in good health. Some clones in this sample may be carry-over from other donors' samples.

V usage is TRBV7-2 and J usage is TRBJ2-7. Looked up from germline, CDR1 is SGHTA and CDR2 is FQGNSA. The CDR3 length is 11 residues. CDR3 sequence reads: CASSFHYEQYF.

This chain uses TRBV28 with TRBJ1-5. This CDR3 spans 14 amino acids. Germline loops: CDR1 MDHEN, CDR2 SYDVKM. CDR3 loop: CASSPDYSNQPQHF.

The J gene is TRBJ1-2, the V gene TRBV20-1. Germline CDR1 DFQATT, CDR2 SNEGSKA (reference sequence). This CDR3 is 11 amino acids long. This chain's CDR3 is CSARDGYGYTF.

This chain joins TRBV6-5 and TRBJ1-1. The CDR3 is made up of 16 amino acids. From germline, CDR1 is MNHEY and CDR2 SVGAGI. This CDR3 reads CASSPDVWVMNTEAFF.

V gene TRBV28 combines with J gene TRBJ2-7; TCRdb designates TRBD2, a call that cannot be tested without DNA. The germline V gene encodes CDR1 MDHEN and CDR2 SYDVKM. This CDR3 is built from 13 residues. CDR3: CATGGKASYEQYF.

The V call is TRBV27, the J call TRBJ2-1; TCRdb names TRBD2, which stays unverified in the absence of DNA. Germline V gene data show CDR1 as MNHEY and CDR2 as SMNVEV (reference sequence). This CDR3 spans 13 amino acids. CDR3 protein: CASSRDFHNEQFF.

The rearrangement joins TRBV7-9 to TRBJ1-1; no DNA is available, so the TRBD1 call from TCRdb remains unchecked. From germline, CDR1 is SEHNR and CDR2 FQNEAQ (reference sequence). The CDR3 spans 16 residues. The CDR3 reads CASSSNPQGTNTEAFF.

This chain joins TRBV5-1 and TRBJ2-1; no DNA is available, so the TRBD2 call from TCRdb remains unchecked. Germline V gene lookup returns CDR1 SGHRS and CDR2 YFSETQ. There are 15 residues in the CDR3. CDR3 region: CASSTGLGTYPEQFF.

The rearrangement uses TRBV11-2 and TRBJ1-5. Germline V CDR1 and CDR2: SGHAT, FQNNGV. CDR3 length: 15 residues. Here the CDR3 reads CASSFLRQPNQPQHF.

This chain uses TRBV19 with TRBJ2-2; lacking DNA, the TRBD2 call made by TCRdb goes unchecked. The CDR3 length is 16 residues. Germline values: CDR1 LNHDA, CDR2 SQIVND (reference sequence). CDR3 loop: CASSIPEPSGMGELFF.

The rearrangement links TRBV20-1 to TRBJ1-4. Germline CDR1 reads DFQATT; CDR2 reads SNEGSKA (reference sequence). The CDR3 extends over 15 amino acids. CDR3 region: CSARDLGGSNEKLFF.

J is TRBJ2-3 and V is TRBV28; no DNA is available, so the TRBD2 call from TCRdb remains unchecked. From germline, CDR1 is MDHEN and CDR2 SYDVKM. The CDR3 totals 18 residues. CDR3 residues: CASRGDKGLAGITDTQYF.

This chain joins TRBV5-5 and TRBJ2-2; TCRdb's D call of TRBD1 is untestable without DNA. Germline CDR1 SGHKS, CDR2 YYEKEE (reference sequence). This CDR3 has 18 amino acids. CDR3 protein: CASSLSGTGTENTGELFF.

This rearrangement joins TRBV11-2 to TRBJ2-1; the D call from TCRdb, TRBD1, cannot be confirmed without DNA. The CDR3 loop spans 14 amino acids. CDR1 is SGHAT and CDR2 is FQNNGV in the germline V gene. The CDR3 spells CASSDYRVWNEQFF.

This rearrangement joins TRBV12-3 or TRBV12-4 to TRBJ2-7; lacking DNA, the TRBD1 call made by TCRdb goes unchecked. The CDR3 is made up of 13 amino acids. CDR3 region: CASGGQFSYEQYF.

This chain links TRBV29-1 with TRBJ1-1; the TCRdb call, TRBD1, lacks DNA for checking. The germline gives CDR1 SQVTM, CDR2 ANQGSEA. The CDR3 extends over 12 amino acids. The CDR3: CSVETGGPEAFF.

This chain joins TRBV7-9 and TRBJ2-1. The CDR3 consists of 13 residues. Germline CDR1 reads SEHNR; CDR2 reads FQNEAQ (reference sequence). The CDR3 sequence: CASSPMDGREQFF. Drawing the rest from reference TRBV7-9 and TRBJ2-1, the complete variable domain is DTGVSQNPRHKITKRGQNVTFRCDPISEHNRLYWYRQTLGQGPEFLTYFQNEAQLEKSRLLSDRFSAERPKGSFSTLEIQRTEQGDSAMYLCASSPMDGREQFFGPGTRLTVL.

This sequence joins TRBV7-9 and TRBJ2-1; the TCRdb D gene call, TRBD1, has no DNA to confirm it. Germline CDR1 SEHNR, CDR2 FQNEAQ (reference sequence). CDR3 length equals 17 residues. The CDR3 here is CASSLDVGWTGYNEQFF.

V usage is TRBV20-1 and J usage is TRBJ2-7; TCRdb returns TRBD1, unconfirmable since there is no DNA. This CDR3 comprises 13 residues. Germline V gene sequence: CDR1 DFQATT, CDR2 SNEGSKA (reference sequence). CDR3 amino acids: CSASWDRAFEQYF.

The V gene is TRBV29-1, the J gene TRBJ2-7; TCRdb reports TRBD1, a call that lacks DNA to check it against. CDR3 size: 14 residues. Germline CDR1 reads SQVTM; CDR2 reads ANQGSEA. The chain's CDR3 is CSVSRTGGFVEQYF.

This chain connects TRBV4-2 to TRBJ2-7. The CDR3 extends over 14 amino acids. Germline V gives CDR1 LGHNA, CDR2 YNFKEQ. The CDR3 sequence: CASSQSYGRYEQYF.

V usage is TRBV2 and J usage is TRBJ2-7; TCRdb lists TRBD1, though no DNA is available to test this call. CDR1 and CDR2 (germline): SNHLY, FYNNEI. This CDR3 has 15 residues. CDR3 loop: CASSRWTGGSGEQYF.

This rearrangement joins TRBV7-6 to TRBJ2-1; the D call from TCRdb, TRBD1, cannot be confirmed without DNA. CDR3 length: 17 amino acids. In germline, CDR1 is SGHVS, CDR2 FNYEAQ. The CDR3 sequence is CASSLAYIGDTYNEQFF.

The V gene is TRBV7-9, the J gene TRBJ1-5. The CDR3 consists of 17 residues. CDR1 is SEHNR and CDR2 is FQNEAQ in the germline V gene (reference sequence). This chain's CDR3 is CASSSTVGAYSNQPQHF.

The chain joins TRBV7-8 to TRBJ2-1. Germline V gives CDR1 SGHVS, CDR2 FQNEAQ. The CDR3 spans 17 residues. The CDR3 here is CASSRLASAGAPNEQFF.

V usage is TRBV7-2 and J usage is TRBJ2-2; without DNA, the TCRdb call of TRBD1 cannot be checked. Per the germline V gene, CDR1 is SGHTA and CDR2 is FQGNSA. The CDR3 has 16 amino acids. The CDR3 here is CASSPRQGRNTGELFF.

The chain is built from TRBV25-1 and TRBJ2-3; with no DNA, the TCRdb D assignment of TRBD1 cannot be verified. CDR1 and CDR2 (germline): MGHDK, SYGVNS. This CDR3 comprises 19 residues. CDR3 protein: CASSEGYLQGGLSTDTQYF.

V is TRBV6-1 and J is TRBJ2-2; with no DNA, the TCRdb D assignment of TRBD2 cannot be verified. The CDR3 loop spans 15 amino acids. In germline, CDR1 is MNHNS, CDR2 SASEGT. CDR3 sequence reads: CASSQPGLAIGELFF.

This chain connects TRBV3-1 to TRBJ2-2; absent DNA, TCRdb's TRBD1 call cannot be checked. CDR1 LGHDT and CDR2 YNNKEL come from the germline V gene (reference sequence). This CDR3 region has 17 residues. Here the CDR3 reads CASSHGRQGIGTGELFF.

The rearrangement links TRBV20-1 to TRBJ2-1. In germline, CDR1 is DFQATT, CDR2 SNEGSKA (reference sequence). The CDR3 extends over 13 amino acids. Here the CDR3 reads CSAREFAYNEQFF.